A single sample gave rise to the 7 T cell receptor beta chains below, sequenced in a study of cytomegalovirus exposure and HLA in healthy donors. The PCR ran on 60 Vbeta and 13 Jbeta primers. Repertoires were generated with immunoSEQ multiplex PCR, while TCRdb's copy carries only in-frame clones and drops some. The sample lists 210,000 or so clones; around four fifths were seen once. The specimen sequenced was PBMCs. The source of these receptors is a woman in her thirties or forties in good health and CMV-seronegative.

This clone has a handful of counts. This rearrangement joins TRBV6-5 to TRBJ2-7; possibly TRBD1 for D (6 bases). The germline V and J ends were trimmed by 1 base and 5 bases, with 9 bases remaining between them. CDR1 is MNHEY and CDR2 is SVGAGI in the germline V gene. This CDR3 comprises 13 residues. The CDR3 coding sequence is TGTGCCAGCAGTTACTTCAAGGGGGACGAGCAGTACTTC. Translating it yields CASSYFKGDEQYF.

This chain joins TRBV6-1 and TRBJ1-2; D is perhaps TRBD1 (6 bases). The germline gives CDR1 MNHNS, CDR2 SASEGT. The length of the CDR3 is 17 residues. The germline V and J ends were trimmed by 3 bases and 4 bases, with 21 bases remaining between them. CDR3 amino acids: CASSDSLDRMVGYGYTF. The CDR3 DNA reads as TGTGCCAGCAGTGATTCCCTTGACAGGATGGTGGGCTATGGCTACACCTTC.

CDR3: CASSGGGTEAFF. CDR3 DNA: TGTGCCAGCAGCGGCGGGGGTACTGAAGCTTTCTTT. The chain couples TRBV9 to TRBJ1-1; the D gene is possibly TRBD1 (5 bases). Germline assignment: CDR1 SGDLS and CDR2 YYNGEE. The CDR3 runs to 12 residues. Between the trimmed V and J ends, which lost 3 bases and 5 bases, there was a span of 8 bases.

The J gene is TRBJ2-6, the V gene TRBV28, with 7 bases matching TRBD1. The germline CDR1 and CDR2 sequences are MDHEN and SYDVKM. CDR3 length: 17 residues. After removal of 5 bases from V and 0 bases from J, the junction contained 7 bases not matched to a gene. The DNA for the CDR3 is TGTGCCAGCAGTCTAGACAGGGTAAACTCTGGGGCCAACGTCCTGACTTTC. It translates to CASSLDRVNSGANVLTF.

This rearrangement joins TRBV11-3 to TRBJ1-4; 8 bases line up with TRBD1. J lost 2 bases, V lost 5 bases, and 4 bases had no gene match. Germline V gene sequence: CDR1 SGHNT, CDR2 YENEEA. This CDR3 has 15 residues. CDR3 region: CASSRQGSTNEKLFF. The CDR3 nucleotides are TGTGCCAGCAGCAGACAGGGGTCGACTAATGAAAAACTGTTTTTT. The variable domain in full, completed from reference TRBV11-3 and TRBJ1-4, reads EAGVVQSPRYKIIEKKQPVAFWCNPISGHNTLYWYLQNLGQGPELLIRYENEEAVDDSQLPKDRFSAERLKGVDSTLKIQPAELGDSAVYLCASSRQGSTNEKLFFGSGTQLSVL.

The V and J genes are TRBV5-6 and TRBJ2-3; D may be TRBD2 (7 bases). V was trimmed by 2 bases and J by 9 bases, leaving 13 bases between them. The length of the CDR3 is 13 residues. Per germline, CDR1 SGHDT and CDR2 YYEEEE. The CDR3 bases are TGTGCCAGCAGCTTCGCGGGGGCAGGGACGCAGTATTTT. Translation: CASSFAGAGTQYF.

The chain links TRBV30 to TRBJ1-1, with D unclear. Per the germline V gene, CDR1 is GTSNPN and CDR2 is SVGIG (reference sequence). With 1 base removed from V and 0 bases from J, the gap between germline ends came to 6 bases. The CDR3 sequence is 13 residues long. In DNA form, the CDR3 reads TGTGCCTGGAGTGAACAGCTGAACACTGAAGCTTTCTTT. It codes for CAWSEQLNTEAFF. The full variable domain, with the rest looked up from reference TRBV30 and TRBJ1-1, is SQTIHQWPATLVQPVGSPLSLECTVEGTSNPNLYWYRQAAGRGLQLLFYSVGIGQISSEVPQNLSASRPQDRQFILSSKKLLLSDSGFYLCAWSEQLNTEAFFGQGTRLTVV.